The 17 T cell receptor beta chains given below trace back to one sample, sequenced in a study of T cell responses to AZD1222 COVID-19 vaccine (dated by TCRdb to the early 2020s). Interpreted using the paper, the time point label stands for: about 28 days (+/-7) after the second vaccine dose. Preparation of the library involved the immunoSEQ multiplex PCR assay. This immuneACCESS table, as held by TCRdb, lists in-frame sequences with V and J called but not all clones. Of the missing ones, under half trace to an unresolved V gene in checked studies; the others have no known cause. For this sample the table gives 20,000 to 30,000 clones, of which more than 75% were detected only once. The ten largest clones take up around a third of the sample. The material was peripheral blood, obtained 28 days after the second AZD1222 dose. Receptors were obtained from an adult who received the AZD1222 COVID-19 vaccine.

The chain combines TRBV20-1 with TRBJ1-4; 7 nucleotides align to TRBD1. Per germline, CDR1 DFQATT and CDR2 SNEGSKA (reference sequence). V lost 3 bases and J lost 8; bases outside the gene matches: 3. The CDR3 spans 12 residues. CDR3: CSASYRGEKLFF. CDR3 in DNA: TGCAGTGCTAGTTACAGGGGCGAAAAACTGTTTTTT.

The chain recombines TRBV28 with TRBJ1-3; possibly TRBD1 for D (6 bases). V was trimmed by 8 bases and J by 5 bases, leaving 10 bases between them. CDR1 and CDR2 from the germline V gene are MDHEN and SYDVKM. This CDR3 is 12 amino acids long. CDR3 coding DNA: TGTGCCAGCCACCAGGGGCGAAACACCATATATTTT. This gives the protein CASHQGRNTIYF.

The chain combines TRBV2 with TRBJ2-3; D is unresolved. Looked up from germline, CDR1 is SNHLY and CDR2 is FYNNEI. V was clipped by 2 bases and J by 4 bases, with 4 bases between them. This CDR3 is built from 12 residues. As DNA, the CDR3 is TGTGCCAGCAGTGAAATGGCAGATACGCAGTATTTT. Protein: CASSEMADTQYF. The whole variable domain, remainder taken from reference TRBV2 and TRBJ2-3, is EPEVTQTPSHQVTQMGQEVILRCVPISNHLYFYWYRQILGQKVEFLVSFYNNEISEKSEIFDDQFSVERPDGSNFTLKIRSTKLEDSAMYFCASSEMADTQYFGPGTRLTVL.

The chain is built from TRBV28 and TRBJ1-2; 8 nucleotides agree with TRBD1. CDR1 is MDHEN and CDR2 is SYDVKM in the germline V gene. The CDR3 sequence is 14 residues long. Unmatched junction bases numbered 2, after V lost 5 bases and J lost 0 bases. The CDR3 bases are TGTGCCAGCAGTAACAGGGGGGCTAACTATGGCTACACCTTC. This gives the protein CASSNRGANYGYTF.

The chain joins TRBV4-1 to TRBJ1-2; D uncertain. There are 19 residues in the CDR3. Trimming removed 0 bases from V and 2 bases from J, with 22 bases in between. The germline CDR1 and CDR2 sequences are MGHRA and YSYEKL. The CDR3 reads CASSQELSHRRVLNYGYTF. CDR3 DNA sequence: TGCGCCAGCAGCCAAGAACTATCACATCGACGAGTCCTAAACTATGGCTACACCTTC.

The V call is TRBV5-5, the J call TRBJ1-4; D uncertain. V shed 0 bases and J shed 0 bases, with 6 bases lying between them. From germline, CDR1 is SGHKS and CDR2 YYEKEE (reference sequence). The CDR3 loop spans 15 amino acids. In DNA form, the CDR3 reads TGTGCCAGCAGCTTGGAGCCAGCAACTAATGAAAAACTGTTTTTT. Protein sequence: CASSLEPATNEKLFF.

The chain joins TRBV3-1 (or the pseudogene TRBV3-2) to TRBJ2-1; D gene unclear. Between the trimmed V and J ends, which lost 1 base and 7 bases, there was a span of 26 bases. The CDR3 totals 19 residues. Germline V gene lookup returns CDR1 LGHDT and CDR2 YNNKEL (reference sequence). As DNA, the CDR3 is TGTGCCAGCAGCCAAGCCCTCTTACCCCGAAATTGGCCCCAAAATGAGCAGTTCTTC. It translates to CASSQALLPRNWPQNEQFF.

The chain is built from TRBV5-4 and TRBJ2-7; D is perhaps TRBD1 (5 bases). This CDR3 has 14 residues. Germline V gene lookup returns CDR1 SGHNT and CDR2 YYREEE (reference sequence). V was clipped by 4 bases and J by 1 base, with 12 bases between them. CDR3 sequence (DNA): TGTGCCAGCAGCGCAAGGGGTGGGTCCTACGAGCAGTACTTC. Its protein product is CASSARGGSYEQYF.

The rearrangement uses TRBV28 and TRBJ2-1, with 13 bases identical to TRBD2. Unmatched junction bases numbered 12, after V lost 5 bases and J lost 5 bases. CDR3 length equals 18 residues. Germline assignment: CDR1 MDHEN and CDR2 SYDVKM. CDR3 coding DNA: TGTGCCAGCAGTCCGATACTAGCGGGAGGGCTTACCCACAATGAGCAGTTCTTC. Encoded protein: CASSPILAGGLTHNEQFF.

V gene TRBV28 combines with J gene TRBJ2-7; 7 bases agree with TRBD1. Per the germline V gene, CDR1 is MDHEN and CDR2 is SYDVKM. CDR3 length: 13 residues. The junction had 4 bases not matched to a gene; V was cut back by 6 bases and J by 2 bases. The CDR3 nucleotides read TGTGCCAGCAGAAGGACAGGAACCTACGAGCAGTACTTC. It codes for CASRRTGTYEQYF.

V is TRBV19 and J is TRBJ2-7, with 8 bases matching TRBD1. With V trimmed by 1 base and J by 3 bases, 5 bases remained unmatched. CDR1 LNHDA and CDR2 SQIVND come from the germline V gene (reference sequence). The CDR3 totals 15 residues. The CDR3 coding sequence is TGTGCCAGTAGTATAGCGGCAGGGGGCAACTACGAGCAGTACTTC. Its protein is CASSIAAGGNYEQYF.

Here the CDR3 reads CASSQEAQGGQPQHF. CDR3 bases: TGCGCCAGCAGCCAAGAGGCGCAGGGGGGTCAGCCCCAGCATTTT. The chain links TRBV4-3 to TRBJ1-5, with 7 bases aligning to TRBD1. J gave up 6 bases and V 0 bases, and 5 bases lay outside the gene matches. CDR3 size: 15 residues. CDR1 and CDR2 from the germline V gene are LGHNA and YSLEER.

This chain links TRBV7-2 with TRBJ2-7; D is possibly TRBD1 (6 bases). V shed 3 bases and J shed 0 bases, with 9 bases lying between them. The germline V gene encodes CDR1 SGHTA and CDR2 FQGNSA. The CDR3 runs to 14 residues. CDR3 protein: CASSFDRSSYEQYF. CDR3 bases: TGTGCCAGCAGCTTTGACAGGAGCTCCTACGAGCAGTACTTC.

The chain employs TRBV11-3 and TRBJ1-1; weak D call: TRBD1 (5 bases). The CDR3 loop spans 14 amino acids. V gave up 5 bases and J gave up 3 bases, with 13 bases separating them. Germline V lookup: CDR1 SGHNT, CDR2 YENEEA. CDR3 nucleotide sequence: TGTGCCAGCAGCCCACGGGGGGAGGACACTGAAGCTTTCTTT. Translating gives CASSPRGEDTEAFF.

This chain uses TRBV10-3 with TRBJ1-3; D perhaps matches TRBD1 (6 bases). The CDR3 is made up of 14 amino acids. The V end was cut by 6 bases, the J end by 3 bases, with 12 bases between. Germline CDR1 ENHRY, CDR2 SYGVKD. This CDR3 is CAIREQGFGNTIYF. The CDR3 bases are TGTGCCATCAGGGAACAGGGATTTGGAAACACCATATATTTT.

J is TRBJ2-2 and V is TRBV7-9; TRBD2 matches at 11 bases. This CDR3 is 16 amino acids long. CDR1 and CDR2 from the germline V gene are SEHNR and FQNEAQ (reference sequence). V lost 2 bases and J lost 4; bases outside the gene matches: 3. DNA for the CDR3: TGTGCCAGCAGCTTACCGGGACTAGCGGCCACCGGGGAGCTGTTTTTT. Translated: CASSLPGLAATGELFF.

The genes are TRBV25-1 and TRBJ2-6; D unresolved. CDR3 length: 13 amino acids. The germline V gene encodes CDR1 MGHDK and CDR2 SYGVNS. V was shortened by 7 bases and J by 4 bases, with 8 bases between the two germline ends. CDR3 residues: CASKLDGANVLTF. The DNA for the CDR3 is TGTGCCAGCAAATTGGACGGGGCCAACGTCCTGACTTTC.